These 26 T cell receptor beta chains share one sample of origin, sequenced in a study of T cells in Graves' hyperthyroidism and ophthalmopathy. Template material for amplifying TCR beta CDR3 regions consisted of RNA transcripts. The HTBI set primed first-round TCR CDR3 RT-PCR. TCRdb passed the multiplex PCR reads through MiXCR, listing each CDR3 protein once. The sample includes approximately 360,000 distinct CDR3 sequences, around a quarter of them seen just once. The sequencing input was blood. The receptors were sampled from a man aged 45-60 years with Graves' hyperthyroidism.

In its sample, this clonotype was seen a few times. The chain is built from TRBV29-1 and TRBJ2-1; the D gene is possibly TRBD1 (5 bases). Germline loops: CDR1 SQVTM, CDR2 ANQGSEA. V dropped 4 bases and J dropped 8 bases, with 9 bases sitting between them. The CDR3 runs to 11 residues. DNA of the CDR3: TGCAGCGTTGGGGGCCTTTATGAGCAGTTCTTC. This translates into CSVGGLYEQFF.

The CDR3 loop is CASSPDEGSQETQYF. The CDR3 nucleotides read TGTGCCAGCAGCCCCGATGAGGGGTCGCAAGAGACCCAGTACTTC. The V gene is TRBV5-5, the J gene TRBJ2-5; D may correspond to TRBD1 or TRBD2 (5 bases each). Trimming removed 4 bases from V and 2 bases from J, with 15 bases in between. The V gene's germline CDR1 is SGHKS and CDR2 YYEKEE (reference sequence). There are 15 residues in the CDR3.

V usage is TRBV6-2 or TRBV6-3 and J usage is TRBJ2-3; no clear D gene. Germline CDR1 MNHEY, CDR2 SVGEGT. V was clipped by 0 bases and J by 6 bases, with 13 bases between them. CDR3 size: 15 residues. The CDR3 loop is CASSYSGKDPDTQYF. As DNA, the CDR3 is TGTGCCAGCAGTTACTCGGGGAAGGACCCCGATACGCAGTATTTT.

The gene calls are TRBV2 and TRBJ2-5, with 7 bases lining up with TRBD1. The CDR3 runs to 15 residues. The V gene's germline CDR1 is SNHLY and CDR2 FYNNEI. Trimming cost V 2 bases and J 0 bases; bases outside gene matches: 3. The CDR3 sequence is CASSEQDRYQETQYF. CDR3 bases: TGTGCCAGCAGTGAACAGGACAGGTACCAAGAGACCCAGTACTTC. The whole variable domain, remainder taken from reference TRBV2 and TRBJ2-5, is EPEVTQTPSHQVTQMGQEVILRCVPISNHLYFYWYRQILGQKVEFLVSFYNNEISEKSEIFDDQFSVERPDGSNFTLKIRSTKLEDSAMYFCASSEQDRYQETQYFGPGTRLLVL.

This clonotype was counted between two and nine times. The V gene is TRBV12-3 or TRBV12-4, the J gene TRBJ1-5; D might be TRBD1 (5 bases). Between the trimmed V and J ends, which lost 6 bases and 2 bases, there was a span of 11 bases. CDR3 length: 14 amino acids. The CDR3 here is CASSTGTGNQPQHF. The CDR3 DNA reads TGTGCCAGCAGCACAGGTACTGGCAATCAGCCCCAGCATTTT.

Note on this clonotype: Relative to the germline gene, one junction end is altered; a read error may explain this. This chain joins TRBV5-1 and TRBJ1-1, with TRBD1 as a possible D gene (6 bases). The CDR3 covers 14 residues. CDR1 and CDR2 from the germline V gene are SGHRS and YFSETQ. The CDR3 bases are TGTGCCAGCAGCTCGGAACAGGGTCCAGATGAAGCTTTCTTT. It codes for CASSSEQGPDEAFF.

This clonotype was seen only a few times. The chain joins TRBV20-1 to TRBJ1-5, with TRBD1 identical over 7 bases. The CDR3 has 14 residues. Per the germline V gene, CDR1 is DFQATT and CDR2 is SNEGSKA (reference sequence). The J segment lost 4 bases and the V segment lost 3 bases, leaving 6 bases of the junction unmatched. CDR3 sequence: CSASPGTVNQPQHF. In DNA, the CDR3 is TGCAGTGCTAGCCCCGGGACAGTGAATCAGCCCCAGCATTTT.

V is TRBV3-1 and J is TRBJ2-1, with no clear D. The CDR3 runs to 15 residues. V lost 4 bases to trimming and J lost 4 bases, with 14 bases between them. CDR1 LGHDT and CDR2 YNNKEL come from the germline V gene (reference sequence). The chain's CDR3 is CASSPTEKWYNEQFF. CDR3 sequence (DNA): TGTGCCAGCAGCCCTACGGAAAAGTGGTACAATGAGCAGTTCTTC.

The CDR3 DNA follows: TGCGCCAGCAGCTTGGCGGGACAGCCTAACACCGGGGAGCTGTTTTTT. Protein sequence: CASSLAGQPNTGELFF. J is TRBJ2-2 and V is TRBV5-1; 7 nucleotides line up with TRBD1. J lost 2 bases, V lost 0 bases, and 4 bases had no gene match. Germline V gene sequence: CDR1 SGHRS, CDR2 YFSETQ. This CDR3 has 16 residues.

This clonotype was counted only a few times. The chain uses TRBV5-1 and TRBJ2-1; 9 bases are shared with TRBD2. Trimming took 1 base from V and 8 from J; bases not matched to a gene: 13. Germline V gene lookup returns CDR1 SGHRS and CDR2 YFSETQ. The CDR3 has 17 residues. The CDR3 protein is CASSLRGGTSPLDEQFF. The CDR3 region has the DNA TGCGCCAGCAGCTTGAGGGGGGGGACTAGCCCCCTGGATGAGCAGTTCTTC.

This sequence joins TRBV7-9 and TRBJ2-2; 12 nucleotides align to TRBD2. Germline trimming cut 6 bases from V and 4 bases from J; bases unmatched to any gene: 9. The CDR3 covers 17 residues. Per the germline V gene, CDR1 is SEHNR and CDR2 is FQNEAQ (reference sequence). CDR3 sequence (DNA): TGTGCCAGCAGACCCAACCTAGCGGGAGGGCCCACCGGGGAGCTGTTTTTT. This gives the protein CASRPNLAGGPTGELFF.

The chain links TRBV20-1 to TRBJ2-3; D uncertain. Trimming took 5 bases from V and 1 from J, leaving 7 bases between them. The CDR3 runs to 12 residues. Germline V gives CDR1 DFQATT, CDR2 SNEGSKA (reference sequence). The chain's CDR3 is CSAPKGTDTQYF. CDR3 nucleotide sequence: TGCAGTGCTCCTAAGGGCACAGATACGCAGTATTTT.

This clonotype occurred a few times. This chain connects TRBV20-1 to TRBJ2-5; 7 bases map to TRBD2. Per germline, CDR1 DFQATT and CDR2 SNEGSKA (reference sequence). J gave up 5 bases and V 4 bases, and 7 bases lay outside the gene matches. The CDR3 contains 13 residues. The CDR3 here is CSAISGGDETQYF. The DNA for the CDR3 is TGCAGTGCTATCTCGGGGGGAGACGAGACCCAGTACTTC.

This clonotype was picked up a small number of times. The V and J genes are TRBV5-1 and TRBJ1-1; no clear D gene. Trimming took off 3 bases at V and 5 bases at J, with 11 bases between the two ends. CDR1 SGHRS and CDR2 YFSETQ come from the germline V gene. This CDR3 has 13 residues. The chain's CDR3 is CASSSTPGTEAFF. Written as DNA, the CDR3 is TGCGCCAGCAGCTCGACACCCGGAACTGAAGCTTTCTTT.

To note about this clonotype: Germline and junction disagree at one end, which may indicate a read error. V and J are TRBV6-2 or TRBV6-3 and TRBJ2-1, with TRBD1 as a possible D gene (6 bases). Germline loops: CDR1 MNHEY, CDR2 SVGEGT. This CDR3 has 13 residues. DNA of the CDR3: TGTGCCACCAGTGACACAGGGCTGAATGAGCAGTTCTTC. This sequence encodes CATSDTGLNEQFF.

This clonotype was picked up many times. The V and J genes are TRBV2 and TRBJ2-1; D not resolved. Trimming stripped 4 bases from V and 6 bases from J, with 4 bases between. The CDR3 is 11 residues long. CDR1 is SNHLY, CDR2 FYNNEI, per germline. CDR3 nucleotides: TGTGCCAGCAGTGTGGTCAATGAGCAGTTCTTC. Protein product: CASSVVNEQFF.

This clonotype was detected ten times or more. The chain uses TRBV6-1 and TRBJ2-1, with a weak D call TRBD2 (6 bases). Germline-derived CDR1 and CDR2 are MNHNS and SASEGT. With 6 bases removed from V and 0 bases from J, the gap between germline ends came to 27 bases. The CDR3 is 20 residues long. CDR3 bases: TGTGCCAGCAGAGCTGTTAGCGGTTTAAGCGGGTCGAGCTCCTACAATGAGCAGTTCTTC. This gives the protein CASRAVSGLSGSSSYNEQFF.

This sequence joins TRBV19 and TRBJ1-5; D not certain. Germline V lookup: CDR1 LNHDA, CDR2 SQIVND (reference sequence). With 3 bases removed from V and 7 bases from J, the gap between germline ends came to 7 bases. The CDR3 consists of 12 residues. The CDR3 region is CASSMGRQPQHF. In nucleotides, the CDR3 is TGTGCCAGTAGTATGGGGAGGCAGCCCCAGCATTTT.

The chain combines TRBV6-1 with TRBJ2-3; a possible D gene is TRBD1 (6 bases). The CDR3 has 16 residues. V gave up 6 bases and J gave up 0 bases, with 16 bases separating them. Per the germline V gene, CDR1 is MNHNS and CDR2 is SASEGT. The CDR3 nucleotides are TGTGCCAGCAGCACCACAGGGCGTCCTAGCACAGATACGCAGTATTTT. Translation gives CASSTTGRPSTDTQYF.

This clonotype was seen at least ten times. The rearrangement uses TRBV7-3 and TRBJ2-3, with TRBD1 matching 8 bases. CDR3 length equals 15 residues. J gave up 3 bases and V 2 bases, and 4 bases lay outside the gene matches. The V gene's germline CDR1 is SGHTA and CDR2 FQGTGA. CDR3 loop: CASSLQGALTDTQYF. CDR3 sequence (DNA): TGTGCCAGCAGCTTACAGGGGGCGCTTACAGATACGCAGTATTTT.

This clonotype was found many times. The chain links TRBV6-1 to TRBJ1-2, with 11 bases fitting TRBD1. The CDR3 runs to 15 residues. Germline CDR1 reads MNHNS; CDR2 reads SASEGT. The V gene end was trimmed by 8 bases and the J gene end by 6 bases; junction bases not matched to a gene: 11. CDR3 protein: CASVLRTGGVDGYTF. The CDR3, as DNA: TGTGCCAGCGTATTAAGGACAGGGGGCGTCGATGGCTACACCTTC.

This clonotype occurred a few times. The rearrangement uses TRBV12-5 and TRBJ2-2; D possibly corresponds to TRBD2 (5 bases). V lost 6 bases to trimming and J lost 13 bases, with 24 bases between them. Germline V gene sequence: CDR1 LGHNT, CDR2 FRNRAP. The CDR3 runs 15 residues. In nucleotides, the CDR3 is TGTGCTAGTGGCTCCGGACTGCCGTTTGGGAATTGGCTGTTTTTT. This sequence encodes CASGSGLPFGNWLFF.

This clonotype has ten or more counts. V is TRBV7-9 and J is TRBJ2-4; a weak D match, TRBD1 (6 bases). Germline CDR1 reads SEHNR; CDR2 reads FQNEAQ (reference sequence). The CDR3 runs 16 residues. Trimming took off 0 bases at V and 7 bases at J, with 16 bases between the two ends. The CDR3 here is CASSLALTGPRNIQYF. The CDR3 DNA is TGTGCCAGCAGCTTAGCGCTCACAGGGCCGAGGAACATTCAGTACTTC.

The J gene is TRBJ2-1, the V gene TRBV2, with 8 bases fitting TRBD2. This CDR3 is built from 18 residues. The V segment lost 4 bases and the J segment 8 bases; nucleotides outside the gene matches: 19. From germline, CDR1 is SNHLY and CDR2 FYNNEI. CDR3 sequence: CASSGYGGGTGREHEQFF. CDR3 DNA sequence: TGTGCCAGCAGTGGATATGGCGGGGGGACCGGGAGAGAGCATGAGCAGTTCTTC.

The DNA of the CDR3 is TGTGCCAGCAGTTTAGAACTGGGTATGAGGAGCACTGAAGCTTTCTTT. Protein sequence: CASSLELGMRSTEAFF. The J gene is TRBJ1-1, the V gene TRBV12-3 or TRBV12-4, with D hard to call. Trimming took 1 base from V and 4 from J, leaving 16 bases between them. CDR3 length: 16 residues.

This clonotype was observed a few times. The V gene is TRBV7-6, the J gene TRBJ2-1; D might be TRBD1 or TRBD2, each matching 5 bases. CDR1 SGHVS and CDR2 FNYEAQ come from the germline V gene. Between the trimmed V and J ends, which lost 5 bases and 0 bases, there was a span of 14 bases. The CDR3 runs 16 residues. The CDR3 sequence: CASSRGVGNSYNEQFF. The CDR3 DNA is TGTGCCAGCAGCAGGGGAGTAGGGAACTCCTACAATGAGCAGTTCTTC.